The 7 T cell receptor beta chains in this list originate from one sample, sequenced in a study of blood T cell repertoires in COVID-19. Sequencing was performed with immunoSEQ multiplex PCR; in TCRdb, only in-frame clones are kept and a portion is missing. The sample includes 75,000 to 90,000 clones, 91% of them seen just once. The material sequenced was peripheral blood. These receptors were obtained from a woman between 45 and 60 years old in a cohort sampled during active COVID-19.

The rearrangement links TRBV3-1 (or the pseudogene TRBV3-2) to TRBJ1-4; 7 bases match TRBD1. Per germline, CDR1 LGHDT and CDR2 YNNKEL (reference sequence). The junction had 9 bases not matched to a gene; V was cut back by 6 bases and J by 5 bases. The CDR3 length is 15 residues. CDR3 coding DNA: TGTGCCAGCAGTCGTAGACAGGGAAGAAATGAAAAACTGTTTTTT. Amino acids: CASSRRQGRNEKLFF.

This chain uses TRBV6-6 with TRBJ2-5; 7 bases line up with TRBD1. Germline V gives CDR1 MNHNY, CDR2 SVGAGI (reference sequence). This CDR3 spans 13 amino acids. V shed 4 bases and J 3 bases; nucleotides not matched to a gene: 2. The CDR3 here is CASSSGQEETQYF. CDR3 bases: TGTGCCAGCAGTTCCGGACAGGAAGAGACCCAGTACTTC.

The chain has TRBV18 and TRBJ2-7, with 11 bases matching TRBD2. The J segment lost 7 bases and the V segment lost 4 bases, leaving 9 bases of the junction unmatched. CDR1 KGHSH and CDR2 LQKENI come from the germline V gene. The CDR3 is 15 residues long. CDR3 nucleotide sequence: TGTGCCAGCTCACTGGGACTAGCGGAACTTGGAGAGCAGTACTTC. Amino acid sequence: CASSLGLAELGEQYF.

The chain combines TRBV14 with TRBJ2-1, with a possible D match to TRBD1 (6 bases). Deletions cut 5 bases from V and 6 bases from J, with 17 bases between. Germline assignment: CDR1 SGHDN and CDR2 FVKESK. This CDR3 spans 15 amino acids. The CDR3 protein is CASSVTGYPFNEQFF. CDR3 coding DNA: TGTGCCAGCAGCGTTACAGGGTACCCCTTCAATGAGCAGTTCTTC.

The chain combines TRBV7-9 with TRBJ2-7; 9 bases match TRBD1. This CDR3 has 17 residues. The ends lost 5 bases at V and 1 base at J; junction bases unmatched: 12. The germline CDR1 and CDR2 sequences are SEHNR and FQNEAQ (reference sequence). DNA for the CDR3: TGTGCCAGCAGCCGAGTGGGGACAGGGCCCCGTTCCTACGAGCAGTACTTC. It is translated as CASSRVGTGPRSYEQYF.

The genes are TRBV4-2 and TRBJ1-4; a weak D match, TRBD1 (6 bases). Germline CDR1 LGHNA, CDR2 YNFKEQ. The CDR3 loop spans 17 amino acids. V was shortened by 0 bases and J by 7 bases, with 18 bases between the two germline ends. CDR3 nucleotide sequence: TGTGCCAGCAGCCAAGAAGGGTTGAACAGGGTGGGTGAAAAACTGTTTTTT. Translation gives CASSQEGLNRVGEKLFF.

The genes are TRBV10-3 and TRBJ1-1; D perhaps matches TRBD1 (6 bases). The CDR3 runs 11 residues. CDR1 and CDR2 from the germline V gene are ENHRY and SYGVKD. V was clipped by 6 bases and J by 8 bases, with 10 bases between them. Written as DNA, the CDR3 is TGTGCCATCAGCCGAGACAGGGAAGCTTTCTTT. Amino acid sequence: CAISRDREAFF.